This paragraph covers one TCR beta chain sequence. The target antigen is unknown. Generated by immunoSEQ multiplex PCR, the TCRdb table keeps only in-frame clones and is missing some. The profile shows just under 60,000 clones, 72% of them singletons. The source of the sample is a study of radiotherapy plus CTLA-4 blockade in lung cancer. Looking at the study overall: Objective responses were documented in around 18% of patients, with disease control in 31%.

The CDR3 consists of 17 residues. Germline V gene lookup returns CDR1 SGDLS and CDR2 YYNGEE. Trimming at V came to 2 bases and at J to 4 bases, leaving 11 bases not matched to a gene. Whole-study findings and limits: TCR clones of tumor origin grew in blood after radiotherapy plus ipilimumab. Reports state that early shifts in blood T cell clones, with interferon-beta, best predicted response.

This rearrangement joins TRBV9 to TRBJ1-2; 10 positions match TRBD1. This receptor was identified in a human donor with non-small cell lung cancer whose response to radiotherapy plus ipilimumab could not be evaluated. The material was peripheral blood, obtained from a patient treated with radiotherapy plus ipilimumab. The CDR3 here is CASSVQFRDRGPYGYTF. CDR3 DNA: TGTGCCAGCAGCGTCCAATTCCGGGACAGGGGTCCCTATGGCTACACCTTC. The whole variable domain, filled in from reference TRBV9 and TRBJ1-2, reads DSGVTQTPKHLITATGQRVTLRCSPRSGDLSVYWYQQSLDQGLQFLIQYYNGEERAKGNILERFSAQQFPDLHSELNLSSLELGDSALYFCASSVQFRDRGPYGYTFGSGTRLTVV.